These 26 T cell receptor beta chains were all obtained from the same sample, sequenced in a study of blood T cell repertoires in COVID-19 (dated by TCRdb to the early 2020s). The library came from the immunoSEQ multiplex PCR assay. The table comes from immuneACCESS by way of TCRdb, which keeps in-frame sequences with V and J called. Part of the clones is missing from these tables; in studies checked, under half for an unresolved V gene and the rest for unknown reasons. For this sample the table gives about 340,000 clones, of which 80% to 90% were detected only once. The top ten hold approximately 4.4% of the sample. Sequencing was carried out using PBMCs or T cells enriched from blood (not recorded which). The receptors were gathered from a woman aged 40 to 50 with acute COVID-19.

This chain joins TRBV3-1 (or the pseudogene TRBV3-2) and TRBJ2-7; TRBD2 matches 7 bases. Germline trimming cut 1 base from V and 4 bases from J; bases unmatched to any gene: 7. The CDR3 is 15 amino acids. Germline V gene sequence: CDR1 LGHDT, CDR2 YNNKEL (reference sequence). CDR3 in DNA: TGTGCCAGCAGCCAAGGCGGGAGTTACGGGTACGAGCAGTACTTC. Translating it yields CASSQGGSYGYEQYF.

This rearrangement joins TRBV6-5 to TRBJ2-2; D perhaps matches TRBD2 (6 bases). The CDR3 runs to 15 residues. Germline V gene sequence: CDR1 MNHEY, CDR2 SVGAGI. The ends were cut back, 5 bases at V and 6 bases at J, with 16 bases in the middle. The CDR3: CASSPPGLTSGELFF. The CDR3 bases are TGTGCCAGCAGTCCCCCGGGACTGACATCCGGGGAGCTGTTTTTT.

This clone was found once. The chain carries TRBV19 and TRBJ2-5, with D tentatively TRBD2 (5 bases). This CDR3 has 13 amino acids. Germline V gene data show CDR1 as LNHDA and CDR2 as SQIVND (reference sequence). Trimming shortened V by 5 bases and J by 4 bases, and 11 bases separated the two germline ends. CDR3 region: CASSAGLGETQYF. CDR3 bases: TGTGCCAGTAGTGCGGGCCTCGGAGAGACCCAGTACTTC.

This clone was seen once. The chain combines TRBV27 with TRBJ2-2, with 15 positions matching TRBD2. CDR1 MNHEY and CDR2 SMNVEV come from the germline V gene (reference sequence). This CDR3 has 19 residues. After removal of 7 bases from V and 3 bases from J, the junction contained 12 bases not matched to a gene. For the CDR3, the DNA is TGTGCCAGCAAATACTACGGACTAGCGGGAGGGCCCGACACCGGGGAGCTGTTTTTT. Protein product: CASKYYGLAGGPDTGELFF.

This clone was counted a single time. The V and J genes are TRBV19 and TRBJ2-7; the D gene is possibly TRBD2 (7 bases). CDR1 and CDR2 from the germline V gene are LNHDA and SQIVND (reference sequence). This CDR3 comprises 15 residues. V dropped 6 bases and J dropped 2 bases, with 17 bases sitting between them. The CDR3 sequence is CASSVGGAKTYEQYF. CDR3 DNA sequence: TGTGCCAGTAGCGTGGGGGGGGCTAAGACCTACGAGCAGTACTTC. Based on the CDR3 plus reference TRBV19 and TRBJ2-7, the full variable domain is DGGITQSPKYLFRKEGQNVTLSCEQNLNHDAMYWYRQDPGQGLRLIYYSQIVNDFQKGDIAEGYSVSREKKESFPLTVTSAQKNPTAFYLCASSVGGAKTYEQYFGPGTRLTVT.

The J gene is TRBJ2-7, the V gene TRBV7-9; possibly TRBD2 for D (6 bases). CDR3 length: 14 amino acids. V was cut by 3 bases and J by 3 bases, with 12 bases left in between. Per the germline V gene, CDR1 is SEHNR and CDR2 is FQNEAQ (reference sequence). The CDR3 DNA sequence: TGTGCCAGCAGCTTCAGCGGGTCTTACTACGAGCAGTACTTC. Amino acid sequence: CASSFSGSYYEQYF.

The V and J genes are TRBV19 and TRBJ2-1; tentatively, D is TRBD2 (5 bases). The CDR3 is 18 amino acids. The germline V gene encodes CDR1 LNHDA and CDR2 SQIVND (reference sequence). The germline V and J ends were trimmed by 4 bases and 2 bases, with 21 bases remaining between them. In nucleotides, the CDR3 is TGTGCCAGTAGTACCCTTCAGAGTTCCGGAGGCCCCTACAATGAGCAGTTCTTC. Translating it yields CASSTLQSSGGPYNEQFF.

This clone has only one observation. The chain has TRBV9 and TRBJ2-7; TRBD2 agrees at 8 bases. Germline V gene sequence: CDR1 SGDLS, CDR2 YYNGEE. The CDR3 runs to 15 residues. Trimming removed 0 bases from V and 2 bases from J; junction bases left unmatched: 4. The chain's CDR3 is CASSVGVSGTYEQYF. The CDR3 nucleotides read TGTGCCAGCAGCGTAGGGGTTAGCGGGACCTACGAGCAGTACTTC.

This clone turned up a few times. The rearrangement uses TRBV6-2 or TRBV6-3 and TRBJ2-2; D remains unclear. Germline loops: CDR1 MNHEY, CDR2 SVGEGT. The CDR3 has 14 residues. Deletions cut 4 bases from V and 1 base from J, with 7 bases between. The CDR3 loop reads CASSFRRNTGELFF. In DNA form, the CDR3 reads TGTGCCAGCAGTTTCCGCAGGAACACCGGGGAGCTGTTTTTT.

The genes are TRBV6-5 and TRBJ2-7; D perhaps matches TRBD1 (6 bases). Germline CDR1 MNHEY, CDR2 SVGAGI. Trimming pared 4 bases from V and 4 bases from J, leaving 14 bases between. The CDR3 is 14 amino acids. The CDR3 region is CASSWTDREYEQYF. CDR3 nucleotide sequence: TGTGCCAGCAGTTGGACGGACAGAGAATACGAGCAGTACTTC.

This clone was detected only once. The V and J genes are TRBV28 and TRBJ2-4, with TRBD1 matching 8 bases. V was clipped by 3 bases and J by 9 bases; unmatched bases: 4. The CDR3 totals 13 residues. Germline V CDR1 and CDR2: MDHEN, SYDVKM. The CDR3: CASSFQGASIQYF. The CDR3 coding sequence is TGTGCCAGCAGTTTCCAGGGGGCTAGCATTCAGTACTTC.

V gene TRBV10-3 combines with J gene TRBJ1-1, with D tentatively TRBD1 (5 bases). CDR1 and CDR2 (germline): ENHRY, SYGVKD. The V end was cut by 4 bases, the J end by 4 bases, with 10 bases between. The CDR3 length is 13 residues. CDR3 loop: CAISVDKATEAFF. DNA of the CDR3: TGTGCCATCAGTGTGGACAAAGCCACTGAAGCTTTCTTT.

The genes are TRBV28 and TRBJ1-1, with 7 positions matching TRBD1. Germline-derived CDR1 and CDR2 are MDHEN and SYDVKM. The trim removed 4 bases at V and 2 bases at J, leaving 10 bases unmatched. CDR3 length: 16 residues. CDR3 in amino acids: CASSSPRTGDNTEAFF. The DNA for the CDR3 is TGTGCCAGCAGTTCCCCAAGGACAGGCGACAACACTGAAGCTTTCTTT.

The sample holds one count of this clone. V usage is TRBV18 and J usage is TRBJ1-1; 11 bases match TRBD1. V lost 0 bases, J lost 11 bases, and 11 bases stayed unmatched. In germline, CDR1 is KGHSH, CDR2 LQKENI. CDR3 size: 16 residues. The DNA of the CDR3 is TGTGCCAGCTCACCACCTTCAGGACAGGGGGCTTATGGTGCTTTCTTT. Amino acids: CASSPPSGQGAYGAFF.

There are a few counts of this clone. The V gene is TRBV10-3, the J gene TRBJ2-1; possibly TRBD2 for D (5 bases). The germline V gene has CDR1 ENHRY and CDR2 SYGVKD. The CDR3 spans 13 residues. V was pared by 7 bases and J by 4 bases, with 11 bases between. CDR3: CAITPGSYNEQFF. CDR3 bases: TGTGCCATCACCCCTGGGAGTTACAATGAGCAGTTCTTC.

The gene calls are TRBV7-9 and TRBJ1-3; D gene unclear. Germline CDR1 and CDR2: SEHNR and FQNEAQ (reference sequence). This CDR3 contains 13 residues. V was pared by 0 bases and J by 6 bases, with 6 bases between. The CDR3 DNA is TGTGCCAGCAGCTTAGCATTCGTAAACACCATATATTTT. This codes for CASSLAFVNTIYF.

In nucleotides, the CDR3 is TGTGCCAGCAGTAGCCAGATCGGGAATCAGCCCCAGCATTTT. This translates into CASSSQIGNQPQHF. V is TRBV28 and J is TRBJ1-5; no clear D. The CDR3 is 14 residues long. V was trimmed by 5 bases and J by 4 bases, leaving 12 bases between them. The germline V gene has CDR1 MDHEN and CDR2 SYDVKM.

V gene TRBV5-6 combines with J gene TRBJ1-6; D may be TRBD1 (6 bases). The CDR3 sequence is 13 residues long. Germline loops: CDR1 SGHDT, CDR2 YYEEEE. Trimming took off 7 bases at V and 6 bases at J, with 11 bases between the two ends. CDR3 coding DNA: TGTGCCAGCGGGCGGACAGCTAATTCACCCCTCCACTTT. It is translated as CASGRTANSPLHF.

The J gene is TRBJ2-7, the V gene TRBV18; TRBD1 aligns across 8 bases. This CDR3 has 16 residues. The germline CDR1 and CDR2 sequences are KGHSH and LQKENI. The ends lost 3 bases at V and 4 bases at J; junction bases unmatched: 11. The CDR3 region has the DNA TGTGCCAGCTCACCCTCCACGGCCCAGGGGGCGTACGAGCAGTACTTC. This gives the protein CASSPSTAQGAYEQYF.

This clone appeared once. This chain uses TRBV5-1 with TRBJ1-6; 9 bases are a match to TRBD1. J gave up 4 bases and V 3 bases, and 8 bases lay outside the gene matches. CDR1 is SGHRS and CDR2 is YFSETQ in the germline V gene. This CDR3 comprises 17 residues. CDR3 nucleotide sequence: TGCGCCAGCAGCTCCACAGGGGGCGCGGGATATAATTCACCCCTCCACTTT. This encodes CASSSTGGAGYNSPLHF. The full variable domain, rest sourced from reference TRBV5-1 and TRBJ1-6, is KAGVTQTPRYLIKTRGQQVTLSCSPISGHRSVSWYQQTPGQGLQFLFEYFSETQRNKGNFPGRFSGRQFSNSRSEMNVSTLELGDSALYLCASSSTGGAGYNSPLHFGNGTRLTVT.

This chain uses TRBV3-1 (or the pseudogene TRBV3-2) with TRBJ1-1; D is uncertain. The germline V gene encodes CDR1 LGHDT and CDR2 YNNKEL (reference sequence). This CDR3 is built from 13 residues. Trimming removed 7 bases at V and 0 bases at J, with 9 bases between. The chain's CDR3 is CASMVRLNTEAFF. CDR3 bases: TGTGCCAGCATGGTCCGGTTGAACACTGAAGCTTTCTTT.

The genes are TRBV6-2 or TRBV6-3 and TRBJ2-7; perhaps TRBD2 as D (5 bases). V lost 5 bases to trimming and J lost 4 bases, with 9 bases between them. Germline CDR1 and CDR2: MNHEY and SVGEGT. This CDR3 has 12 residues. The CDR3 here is CASSLTKYEQYF. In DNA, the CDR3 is TGTGCCAGCAGTCTGACTAAATACGAGCAGTACTTC.

CDR3 coding DNA: TGTGCCAGCAGGTATACAGGGGGCGGAGGAGAGACCCAGTACTTC. Its translation: CASRYTGGGGETQYF. This sequence joins TRBV6-6 and TRBJ2-5; 9 bases are shared with TRBD1. Germline assignment: CDR1 MNHNY and CDR2 SVGAGI (reference sequence). V shed 6 bases and J 4 bases; nucleotides not matched to a gene: 9. The CDR3 is 15 residues long.

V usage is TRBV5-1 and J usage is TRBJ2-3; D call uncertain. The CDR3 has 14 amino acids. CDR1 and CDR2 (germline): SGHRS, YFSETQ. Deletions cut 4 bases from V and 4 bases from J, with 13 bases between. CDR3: CASSPTPPPDTQYF. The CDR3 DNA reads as TGCGCCAGCAGCCCTACCCCCCCTCCAGATACGCAGTATTTT.

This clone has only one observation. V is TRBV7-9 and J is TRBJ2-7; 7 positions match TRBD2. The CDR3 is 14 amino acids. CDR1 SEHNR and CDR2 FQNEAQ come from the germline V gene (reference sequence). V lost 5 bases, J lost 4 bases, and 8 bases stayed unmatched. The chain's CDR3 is CASSRASGLYEQYF. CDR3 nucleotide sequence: TGTGCCAGCAGCCGGGCTAGCGGACTATACGAGCAGTACTTC. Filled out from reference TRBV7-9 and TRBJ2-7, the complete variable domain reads DTGVSQNPRHKITKRGQNVTFRCDPISEHNRLYWYRQTLGQGPEFLTYFQNEAQLEKSRLLSDRFSAERPKGSFSTLEIQRTEQGDSAMYLCASSRASGLYEQYFGPGTRLTVT.

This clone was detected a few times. This CDR3 reads CASSLQGVTTYEQYF. The DNA of the CDR3 is TGTGCCAGCAGTTTACAAGGGGTTACAACCTACGAGCAGTACTTC. The rearrangement links TRBV27 to TRBJ2-7; possible D gene TRBD1, 5 bases. Germline values: CDR1 MNHEY, CDR2 SMNVEV (reference sequence). The V end lost 2 bases, the J end lost 2 bases, and 13 bases lay between the germline ends. The CDR3 has 15 amino acids.